The 21 T cell receptor beta chains below were found in one sample sequenced in a study of Ad26.COV2.S vaccination and SARS-CoV-2 variants. Treatment indicated: roughly 18 received Ad26.COV2.S at low or high dose, single or two shots; roughly 5 received placebo; per-sample allocation not given. Each sample was drawn 63 days after the first injection (of vaccine or placebo). Data came from immunoSEQ multiplex PCR; TCRdb stores just in-frame clones and leaves some out. The table shows approximately 350,000 clones, with roughly 87% occurring only once. Sequenced here: peripheral blood, sampled in a trial of Ad26.COV2.S vaccine versus placebo. These receptors were obtained from a person between 18 and 59 years old who received the Ad26.COV2.S COVID-19 vaccine or a placebo.

The genes are TRBV7-3 and TRBJ2-2; D might be TRBD1 (6 bases). Per the germline V gene, CDR1 is SGHTA and CDR2 is FQGTGA. This CDR3 has 15 amino acids. Trimming removed 2 bases at V and 3 bases at J, with 10 bases between. The CDR3 DNA sequence: TGTGCCAGCAGCTTACTTGGGGGCGACACCGGGGAGCTGTTTTTT. Protein product: CASSLLGGDTGELFF.

The genes are TRBV7-2 and TRBJ2-1; 8 bases are a match to TRBD2. CDR3 size: 16 residues. The trim removed 6 bases at V and 0 bases at J, leaving 7 bases unmatched. In germline, CDR1 is SGHTA, CDR2 FQGNSA. CDR3 bases: TGTGCCAGCAGACCTACTAGCGGACCCTCCTACAATGAGCAGTTCTTC. Translating it yields CASRPTSGPSYNEQFF.

This clone came up once. This rearrangement joins TRBV9 to TRBJ2-1; TRBD2 matches at 8 bases. CDR1 and CDR2 from the germline V gene are SGDLS and YYNGEE. V was clipped by 4 bases and J by 1 base; unmatched bases: 4. The CDR3 loop spans 15 amino acids. The CDR3 DNA reads as TGTGCCAGCAGCACGTCGGGGGGGTCCTACAATGAGCAGTTCTTC. This sequence encodes CASSTSGGSYNEQFF. The whole variable domain, remainder taken from reference TRBV9 and TRBJ2-1, is DSGVTQTPKHLITATGQRVTLRCSPRSGDLSVYWYQQSLDQGLQFLIQYYNGEERAKGNILERFSAQQFPDLHSELNLSSLELGDSALYFCASSTSGGSYNEQFFGPGTRLTVL.

This chain links TRBV5-4 with TRBJ2-2; D perhaps matches TRBD2 (6 bases). V was cut by 4 bases and J by 6 bases, with 13 bases left in between. The CDR3 runs to 14 residues. Per germline, CDR1 SGHNT and CDR2 YYREEE (reference sequence). CDR3 region: CASSGGTVAGELFF. CDR3 sequence (DNA): TGTGCCAGCAGCGGCGGGACTGTCGCCGGGGAGCTGTTTTTT. The whole variable domain, filled in from reference TRBV5-4 and TRBJ2-2, reads ETGVTQSPTHLIKTRGQQVTLRCSSQSGHNTVSWYQQALGQGPQFIFQYYREEENGRGNFPPRFSGLQFPNYSSELNVNALELDDSALYLCASSGGTVAGELFFGEGSRLTVL.

The V and J genes are TRBV12-3 or TRBV12-4 and TRBJ2-7; D remains ambiguous. Between the trimmed V and J ends, which lost 5 bases and 4 bases, there was a span of 9 bases. The CDR3 is 12 amino acids. The CDR3 protein is CASSQVIYEQYF. The DNA for the CDR3 is TGTGCCAGCAGTCAAGTGATTTACGAGCAGTACTTC.

V gene TRBV6-4 combines with J gene TRBJ1-6, with TRBD1 matching 7 bases. Looked up from germline, CDR1 is MRHNA and CDR2 is SNTAGT. The V and J ends lost 6 bases and 10 bases, in that order; junction bases with no gene match: 12. The CDR3 covers 15 residues. As DNA, the CDR3 is TGTGCCAGCAGCGTTATAACAGGGGAAGTGTCACCCCTCCACTTT. Protein: CASSVITGEVSPLHF.

In this sample, this clone turned up a few times. J is TRBJ1-1 and V is TRBV11-1, with TRBD1 as a possible D gene (5 bases). Germline values: CDR1 SGHAT, CDR2 FQDESV (reference sequence). V was trimmed by 7 bases and J by 4 bases, leaving 16 bases between them. CDR3 length equals 14 residues. CDR3 nucleotides: TGTGCCAGCAACCCGGGACGGGCGGGCACTGAAGCTTTCTTT. This codes for CASNPGRAGTEAFF.

This chain uses TRBV30 with TRBJ1-4, with a tentative D call TRBD1 (6 bases). Trimming stripped 3 bases from V and 5 bases from J, with 10 bases between. Germline V gene sequence: CDR1 GTSNPN, CDR2 SVGIG (reference sequence). This CDR3 has 13 amino acids. For the CDR3, the DNA is TGTGCCTGGAGCAGGGGAGGGAATGAAAAACTGTTTTTT. It translates to CAWSRGGNEKLFF.

The V and J genes are TRBV27 and TRBJ2-7; possibly TRBD2 for D (7 bases). The CDR3 spans 15 residues. Germline assignment: CDR1 MNHEY and CDR2 SMNVEV (reference sequence). V dropped 3 bases and J dropped 1 base, with 13 bases sitting between them. CDR3 bases: TGTGCCAGCAGTTTCCGGCGGGGGCGTTCCTACGAGCAGTACTTC. It yields the protein CASSFRRGRSYEQYF.

This chain uses TRBV5-1 with TRBJ2-5, with 9 positions matching TRBD2. V was clipped by 4 bases and J by 2 bases; unmatched bases: 3. The CDR3 runs 14 residues. Germline CDR1 is SGHRS and CDR2 is YFSETQ. The chain's CDR3 is CASSTTSGQETQYF. CDR3 nucleotides: TGCGCCAGCAGCACGACTAGCGGACAAGAGACCCAGTACTTC.

This rearrangement joins TRBV6-6 to TRBJ2-1; D might be TRBD1 or TRBD2, each matching 5 bases. The CDR3 sequence is 14 residues long. Germline V gives CDR1 MNHNY, CDR2 SVGAGI (reference sequence). With 5 bases removed from V and 10 bases from J, the gap between germline ends came to 18 bases. CDR3 region: CASSPTPEGTEQFF. The CDR3 nucleotides are TGTGCCAGCAGTCCGACCCCTGAGGGGACCGAGCAGTTCTTC.

The chain has TRBV6-5 and TRBJ1-1, with 7 bases identical to TRBD1. The J segment lost 0 bases and the V segment lost 7 bases, leaving 5 bases of the junction unmatched. CDR1 and CDR2 from the germline V gene are MNHEY and SVGAGI. The CDR3 runs 14 residues. The CDR3 region has the DNA TGTGCCAGCACCAGACAGGGCTTGAACACTGAAGCTTTCTTT. It encodes CASTRQGLNTEAFF.

The chain has TRBV12-3 or TRBV12-4 and TRBJ2-5; no clear D gene. The CDR3 totals 13 residues. V lost 1 base and J lost 5, with 8 bases in between. CDR3 in amino acids: CASSLGAPETQYF. The DNA of the CDR3 is TGTGCCAGCAGTTTAGGGGCGCCGGAGACCCAGTACTTC.

The V call is TRBV27, the J call TRBJ1-6, with 10 bases matching TRBD1. With V trimmed by 7 bases and J by 5 bases, 5 bases remained unmatched. The CDR3 has 15 amino acids. The germline V gene encodes CDR1 MNHEY and CDR2 SMNVEV (reference sequence). CDR3 loop: CASTIDRGHNSPLHF. CDR3 in DNA: TGTGCCAGCACTATCGACAGGGGGCATAATTCACCCCTCCACTTT.

V is TRBV6-2 or TRBV6-3 and J is TRBJ1-2, with 9 bases that match TRBD1. Germline trimming cut 6 bases from V and 7 bases from J; bases unmatched to any gene: 12. This CDR3 spans 15 amino acids. CDR1 is MNHEY, CDR2 SVGEGT, per germline. CDR3 residues: CASSPGTGRIRGYTF. CDR3 sequence (DNA): TGTGCCAGCAGCCCCGGGACAGGGAGAATTCGTGGCTACACCTTC.

This chain uses TRBV6-5 with TRBJ2-7; 9 nucleotides agree with TRBD2. CDR3 length: 14 amino acids. The J segment lost 4 bases and the V segment lost 7 bases, leaving 8 bases of the junction unmatched. Germline-derived CDR1 and CDR2 are MNHEY and SVGAGI. In DNA, the CDR3 is TGTGCCAGCAAGGGGCTAGCGGGGCGATACGAGCAGTACTTC. This codes for CASKGLAGRYEQYF.

The chain is built from TRBV13 and TRBJ2-3; D uncertain. From germline, CDR1 is PRHDT and CDR2 FYEKMQ (reference sequence). The CDR3 has 14 residues. The germline V and J ends were trimmed by 5 bases and 3 bases, with 12 bases remaining between them. The CDR3 DNA reads as TGTGCCAGCAGCGTAACCGGACCGACAGATACGCAGTATTTT. Its translation: CASSVTGPTDTQYF.

CDR3 DNA: TGTGCCAGCAGCATCCAAGGACAGGGGAATGATGGCTACACCTTC. Its protein product is CASSIQGQGNDGYTF. The J gene is TRBJ1-2, the V gene TRBV21-1; the table's D call TRBD1 went unverified against the DNA. TRBV21-1 is reported as a pseudogene. This CDR3 has 15 amino acids.

V is TRBV5-6 and J is TRBJ1-2; D is ambiguous. V was clipped by 0 bases and J by 9 bases, with 6 bases between them. The germline CDR1 and CDR2 sequences are SGHDT and YYEEEE. The CDR3 spans 11 residues. CDR3 region: CASSLVRSYTF. The CDR3 DNA sequence: TGTGCCAGCAGCTTGGTCCGGAGCTACACCTTC.

This rearrangement joins TRBV25-1 to TRBJ1-1; no clear D gene. Trimming removed 0 bases from V and 1 base from J, with 12 bases in between. The CDR3 has 16 amino acids. Germline CDR1 reads MGHDK; CDR2 reads SYGVNS. The CDR3 spells CASSEYRSQSNTEAFF. The CDR3, as DNA: TGTGCCAGCAGTGAATATAGGAGTCAATCGAACACTGAAGCTTTCTTT.

V usage is TRBV18 and J usage is TRBJ1-6; D call uncertain. The germline V gene has CDR1 KGHSH and CDR2 LQKENI. The length of the CDR3 is 16 residues. The germline V and J ends were trimmed by 0 bases and 8 bases, with 14 bases remaining between them. The CDR3 nucleotides read TGTGCCAGCTCACCACCGTCGGTCCAGCTCTATTCACCCCTCCACTTT. Its protein is CASSPPSVQLYSPLHF.